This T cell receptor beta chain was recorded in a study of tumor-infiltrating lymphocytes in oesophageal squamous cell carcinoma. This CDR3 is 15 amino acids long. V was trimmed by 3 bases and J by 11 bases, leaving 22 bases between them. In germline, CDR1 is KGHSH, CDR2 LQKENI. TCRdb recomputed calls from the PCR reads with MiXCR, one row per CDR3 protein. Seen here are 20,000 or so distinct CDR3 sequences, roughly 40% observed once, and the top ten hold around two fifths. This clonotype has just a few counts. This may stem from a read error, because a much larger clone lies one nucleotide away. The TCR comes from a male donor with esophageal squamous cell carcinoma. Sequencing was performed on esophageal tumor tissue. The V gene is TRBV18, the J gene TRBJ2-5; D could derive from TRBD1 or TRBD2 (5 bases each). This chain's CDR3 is CASSPGDGGYNEQYF. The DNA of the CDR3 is TGTGCCAGCTCACCCGGGGACGGAGGATACAATGAGCAGTACTTC.